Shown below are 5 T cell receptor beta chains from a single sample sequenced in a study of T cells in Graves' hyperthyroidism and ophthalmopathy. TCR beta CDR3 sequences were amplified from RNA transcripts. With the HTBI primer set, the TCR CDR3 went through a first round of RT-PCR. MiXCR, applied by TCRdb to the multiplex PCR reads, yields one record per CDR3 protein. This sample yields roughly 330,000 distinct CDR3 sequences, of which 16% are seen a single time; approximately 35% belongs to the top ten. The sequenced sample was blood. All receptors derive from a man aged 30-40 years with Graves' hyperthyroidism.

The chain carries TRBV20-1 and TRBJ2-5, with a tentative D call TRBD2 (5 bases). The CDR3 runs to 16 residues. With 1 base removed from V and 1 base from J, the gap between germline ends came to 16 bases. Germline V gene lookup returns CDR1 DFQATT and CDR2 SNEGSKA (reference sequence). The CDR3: CSARAHTEGTQETQYF. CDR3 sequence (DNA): TGCAGTGCTAGAGCTCATACCGAGGGAACCCAAGAGACCCAGTACTTC.

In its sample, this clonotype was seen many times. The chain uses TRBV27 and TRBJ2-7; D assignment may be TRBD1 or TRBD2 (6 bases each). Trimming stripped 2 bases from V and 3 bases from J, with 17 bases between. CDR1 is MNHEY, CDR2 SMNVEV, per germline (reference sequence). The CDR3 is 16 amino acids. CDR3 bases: TGTGCCAGCAGTTTAAGGGGGGCGATAGTTGGCTACGAGCAGTACTTC. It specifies CASSLRGAIVGYEQYF.

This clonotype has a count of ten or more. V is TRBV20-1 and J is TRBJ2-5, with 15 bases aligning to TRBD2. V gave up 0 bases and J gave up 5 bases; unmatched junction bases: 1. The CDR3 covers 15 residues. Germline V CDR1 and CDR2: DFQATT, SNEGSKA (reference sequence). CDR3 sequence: CSAREGTSGRETQYF. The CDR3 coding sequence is TGCAGTGCTAGAGAGGGGACTAGCGGGAGGGAGACCCAGTACTTC.

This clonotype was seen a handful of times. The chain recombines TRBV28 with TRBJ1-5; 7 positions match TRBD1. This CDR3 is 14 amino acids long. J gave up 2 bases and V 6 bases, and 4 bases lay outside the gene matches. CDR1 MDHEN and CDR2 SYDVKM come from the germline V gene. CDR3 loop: CASRIQGRNQPQHF. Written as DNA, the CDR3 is TGTGCCAGCAGGATACAGGGGCGCAATCAGCCCCAGCATTTT.

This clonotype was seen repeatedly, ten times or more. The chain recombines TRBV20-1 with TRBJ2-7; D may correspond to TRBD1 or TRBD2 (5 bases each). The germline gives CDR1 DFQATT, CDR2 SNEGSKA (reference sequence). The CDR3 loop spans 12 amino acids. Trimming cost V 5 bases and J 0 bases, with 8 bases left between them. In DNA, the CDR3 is TGCAGTGCTCCCGGGGCCTCCTACGAGCAGTACTTC. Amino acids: CSAPGASYEQYF.